Presented here are 14 T cell receptor beta chains from one specimen sequenced in a study of T cell responses to AZD1222 COVID-19 vaccine. Measured with immunoSEQ multiplex PCR; TCRdb has only the in-frame clones, and not every one. The data hold some 72,000 clones, with 92% observed a single time. The sequencing here drew on peripheral blood, taken on day 0 of MenACWY control vaccination. The source is an adult in good health.

The chain uses TRBV12-3 or TRBV12-4 and TRBJ1-3; unclear D gene. V was trimmed by 3 bases and J by 0 bases, leaving 3 bases between them. The CDR3 is made up of 13 amino acids. As DNA, the CDR3 is TGTGCCAGCAGTTTGAGCTCTGGAAACACCATATATTTT. The encoded protein is CASSLSSGNTIYF.

With regard to this clone: Other DNA sequences in the sample encode the same CDR3. The chain combines TRBV5-1 with TRBJ2-3; no reliable D call. Germline CDR1 SGHRS, CDR2 YFSETQ. This CDR3 is 13 amino acids long. Trimming pared 2 bases from V and 1 base from J, leaving 5 bases between. CDR3 sequence reads: CASSLGGTDTQYF. CDR3 bases: TGCGCCAGCAGCTTAGGCGGCACAGATACGCAGTATTTT.

The V gene is TRBV19, the J gene TRBJ2-7; D gene uncertain. Trimming removed 6 bases at V and 1 base at J, with 10 bases between. The germline CDR1 and CDR2 sequences are LNHDA and SQIVND (reference sequence). The CDR3 runs 13 residues. The CDR3 DNA reads as TGTGCCAGTAGAAAAGACAAGTCCTACGAGCAGTACTTC. Protein product: CASRKDKSYEQYF.

The CDR3 DNA follows: TGTGCCAGCAGCGGGGGGGAATTAGACTCACCTGGAAACACCATATATTTT. This encodes CASSGGELDSPGNTIYF. V and J are TRBV9 and TRBJ1-3; D might be TRBD1 (5 bases). The CDR3 spans 17 residues. V was pared by 3 bases and J by 2 bases, with 18 bases between. The germline gives CDR1 SGDLS, CDR2 YYNGEE.

The J gene is TRBJ2-2, the V gene TRBV18, with 10 bases that match TRBD2. V lost 6 bases to trimming and J lost 8 bases; unmatched junction nucleotides: 3. The CDR3 length is 13 residues. CDR1 is KGHSH and CDR2 is LQKENI in the germline V gene. This CDR3 reads CASSGTSEGELFF. DNA for the CDR3: TGTGCCAGCTCCGGGACTAGCGAAGGGGAGCTGTTTTTT.

A word on this clone: This sample includes further DNA sequences coding for the same CDR3. The chain joins TRBV3-1 (or the pseudogene TRBV3-2) to TRBJ2-5; 8 positions match TRBD1. There are 15 residues in the CDR3. The V gene's germline CDR1 is LGHDT and CDR2 YNNKEL (reference sequence). J was trimmed by 2 bases and V by 4 bases; bases with no gene match: 6. The CDR3 is CASSRGTGGQETQYF. The CDR3 DNA sequence: TGTGCCAGCAGCCGGGGAACAGGGGGACAAGAGACCCAGTACTTC.

The chain has TRBV27 and TRBJ1-5; 7 nucleotides align to TRBD1. V was pared by 5 bases and J by 6 bases, with 4 bases of the junction left unmatched. Germline loops: CDR1 MNHEY, CDR2 SMNVEV (reference sequence). This CDR3 comprises 13 residues. The CDR3 DNA reads as TGTGCCAGCAGTACCGACAGGGTTCAGCCCCAGCATTTT. As protein: CASSTDRVQPQHF.

The V gene is TRBV30, the J gene TRBJ1-4; a weak D match, TRBD1 (5 bases). The CDR3 is 14 residues long. Trimming cost V 4 bases and J 3 bases, with 12 bases left between them. The germline V gene encodes CDR1 GTSNPN and CDR2 SVGIG (reference sequence). DNA of the CDR3: TGTGCCTGGATGTCGGGGGTAGCTAATGAAAAACTGTTTTTT. As protein: CAWMSGVANEKLFF.

V gene TRBV7-9 combines with J gene TRBJ1-1; 9 bases map to TRBD1. The junction had 6 bases not matched to a gene; V was cut back by 8 bases and J by 5 bases. The CDR3 is made up of 13 amino acids. Per the germline V gene, CDR1 is SEHNR and CDR2 is FQNEAQ (reference sequence). CDR3 amino acids: CASEGTGKTEAFF. DNA of the CDR3: TGTGCCAGCGAAGGGACAGGGAAGACTGAAGCTTTCTTT.

The DNA for the CDR3 is TGTGCCAGCTCACCAACCGGACAGGGAGACGAGCAGTACTTC. This encodes CASSPTGQGDEQYF. The chain is built from TRBV18 and TRBJ2-7, with 8 bases that match TRBD1. V was pared by 2 bases and J by 5 bases, with 5 bases of the junction left unmatched. Germline V gene data show CDR1 as KGHSH and CDR2 as LQKENI. This CDR3 has 14 residues.

This clone appeared a single time. V and J are TRBV19 and TRBJ2-2; no clear D. CDR1 is LNHDA and CDR2 is SQIVND in the germline V gene (reference sequence). The CDR3 runs to 16 residues. The V gene lost 3 bases and the J gene lost 2 bases, with 13 bases spanning the gap. CDR3 coding DNA: TGTGCCAGTAGTATGAAAGAATCTCGAAACACCGGGGAGCTGTTTTTT. Amino acid sequence: CASSMKESRNTGELFF.

This clone occurred a few times. The rearrangement uses TRBV6-5 and TRBJ2-3; tentative D call: TRBD2 (6 bases). Trimming removed 7 bases at V and 3 bases at J, with 14 bases between. In germline, CDR1 is MNHEY, CDR2 SVGAGI. The CDR3 consists of 14 residues. In DNA, the CDR3 is TGTGCCAGCACCCGACTAGGATCAACAGATACGCAGTATTTT. Encoded protein: CASTRLGSTDTQYF.

This chain links TRBV12-3 or TRBV12-4 with TRBJ1-2; no definite D call. The germline V and J ends were trimmed by 3 bases and 6 bases, with 8 bases remaining between them. This CDR3 has 12 residues. The CDR3 sequence is CASSFWRDGYTF. The CDR3 region has the DNA TGTGCCAGCAGTTTCTGGAGGGATGGCTACACCTTC.

V gene TRBV20-1 combines with J gene TRBJ2-7, with unresolved D. Germline V gene lookup returns CDR1 DFQATT and CDR2 SNEGSKA (reference sequence). The CDR3 contains 11 residues. The V end was cut by 2 bases, the J end by 4 bases, with 6 bases between. The DNA of the CDR3 is TGCAGTGCTAGAAACGGTTACGAGCAGTACTTC. Residues: CSARNGYEQYF.